This T cell receptor (beta chain) emerged from a study of T cell repertoires in aging, cancer and after chemotherapy (dated by TCRdb to the late 2010s). Regarding the complete study: Six donor age groups were covered, ranging from 30 or younger up to 70 or older, and each group contained at least three individuals. Control TCR repertoires from healthy donors were recorded across several months to years, and re-sampling revealed clear clonal overlap. The full dataset contained 7 million to 9.5 million TCR reads. The study profiled peripheral blood TCR beta repertoires from healthy donors and cancer patients to examine immunoaging and T cell reconstitution after chemotherapy. The cohort comprised about 210 cancer patients, roughly 90 with hematological and around 120 with solid cancers, plus 95 healthy donors as a reference group.

Genomic DNA extracted from peripheral blood, rather than sorted cells or RNA, was used as the source for amplification of TCR beta rearrangements. Comments on this clonotype: What this receptor recognizes is not known. Qualities for individual bases were not recorded, and no much larger clone is one base off.

Sequences MNHEY (CDR1) and SVGAGI (CDR2) are obtained from the germline V gene. The CDR3 goes from the cysteine to the phenylalanine over 12 residues. Here the CDR3 DNA is all that survives: 36 bases in frame from base 1. Cut back by 9 bases and 4 bases, the V and J ends lie 10 bases apart. Using a mixed TRB-A/B primer pool, multiplex touch-down PCR amplified rearranged TRB sequences covering the V, D and J segments. Illumina adapters and sample indices were attached to the amplicons in two consecutive PCR reactions using Phusion HS II polymerase. Amplicons were gel-purified with the NucleoSpin Gel and PCR Clean-up kit, then checked with Qubit and an Agilent 2100 Bioanalyzer. Sequencing of the libraries was done on an Illumina MiSeq with paired-end, single-indexed 600-cycle runs. The published analysis was carried out like this. TRB sequences were processed with MiXCR versions 2.12 and 3.0.5. Each unique CDR3 nucleotide sequence counted as one clone, and only productive sequences with at least two reads were retained. The repertoire metrics were Shannon diversity, evenness, clonality (calculated as one minus evenness), and diversity profiles parameterized by alpha from 0 to 5. The IGoR algorithm was used to calculate generation probabilities of clones in the paired pre- and post-chemotherapy samples. TCRdb trimmed the raw reads at Q25, called clones with MiXCR and kept productive beta chains. Under each unique CDR3 protein, matching rows form one entry showing the most common genes and DNA. TCRdb's processing, not the authors', yielded these V and J calls. The sample contains under 12,000 distinct CDR3 sequences, just under 30% of them found a single time. The top ten clones comprise under 2.5% of the sample.

General findings and caveats noted by the study authors: It was noted by the authors that conclusions about immunological memory after chemotherapy cannot be drawn from the repertoire data. In healthy donors, the drop in TCR diversity with age came mainly from a loss of richness, whereas in cancer patients a loss of evenness also played a part. Compared with age-matched healthy donors, untreated patients with hematological or solid cancers had significantly lower TCR diversity and higher clonality in blood. An increase in median generation probability over the chemotherapy interval was observed in both cancer cohorts, suggesting that the repertoire was reconstituted through rebound thymic output.

The chain employs TRBV6-5 and TRBJ1-5; no confident D gene assignment can be made. The sequence was collected from a human donor in good health. Sequenced: blood. The nucleotides read TGTGCCAGTTCTCTGTTGAATCAGCCCCAGCATTTT. Translated, this is CASSLLNQPQHF.